The 32 T cell receptor beta chains presented below share a single source sample, sequenced in a study of cytomegalovirus exposure and HLA in healthy donors. The PCR ran on 60 Vbeta and 13 Jbeta primers. Only in-frame clones appear in the TCRdb table, and some are missing; sequencing was by immunoSEQ multiplex PCR. The data hold under 150,000 clones, with 80% observed a single time. Input material: PBMCs. All receptors derive from a man aged 25 to 40 in good health and CMV-seronegative.

The V gene is TRBV5-1, the J gene TRBJ2-7, with 13 nucleotides matching TRBD2. CDR3 size: 16 residues. Germline-derived CDR1 and CDR2 are SGHRS and YFSETQ. J was trimmed by 5 bases and V by 5 bases; bases with no gene match: 10. DNA for the CDR3: TGCGCCAGCAGACGACTAGCGGGAGGCCGCCGTGACGAGCAGTACTTC. Translation gives CASRRLAGGRRDEQYF.

This clone was recorded a few times. V and J are TRBV5-4 and TRBJ2-2; D may be TRBD2 (6 bases). With 0 bases removed from V and 7 bases from J, the gap between germline ends came to 13 bases. Germline CDR1 reads SGHNT; CDR2 reads YYREEE (reference sequence). This CDR3 is 15 amino acids long. CDR3 sequence: CASSLELLGGGELFF. The CDR3 region has the DNA TGTGCCAGCAGCTTGGAGCTCCTCGGGGGCGGGGAGCTGTTTTTT.

The J gene is TRBJ1-4, the V gene TRBV5-1; possibly TRBD1 for D (6 bases). Trimming left V 0 bases short and J 12 bases short, with 15 bases between. The CDR3 length is 14 residues. Germline V gives CDR1 SGHRS, CDR2 YFSETQ. In DNA form, the CDR3 reads TGCGCCAGCAGCTTGGCCACAGGGAAAGGGGAACTGTTTTTT. This encodes CASSLATGKGELFF.

This clone was detected once. V is TRBV5-1 and J is TRBJ2-5; D might be TRBD2 (5 bases). This CDR3 is 16 amino acids long. V was clipped by 0 bases and J by 1 base, with 13 bases between them. The germline V gene encodes CDR1 SGHRS and CDR2 YFSETQ. The CDR3, as DNA: TGCGCCAGCAGCTTGGAAGAGGGTACCCTCCAAGAGACCCAGTACTTC. Protein product: CASSLEEGTLQETQYF.

The chain carries TRBV30 and TRBJ1-1, with 11 bases matching TRBD1. Unmatched junction bases numbered 7, after V lost 2 bases and J lost 11 bases. This CDR3 comprises 13 residues. CDR1 and CDR2 from the germline V gene are GTSNPN and SVGIG (reference sequence). In DNA, the CDR3 is TGTGCCTGGAGTCGGACAGGGGGCGTCGAGGCTTTCTTT. This gives the protein CAWSRTGGVEAFF.

The chain has TRBV28 and TRBJ1-2, with 10 bases identical to TRBD1. The CDR3 is made up of 13 amino acids. Germline CDR1 MDHEN, CDR2 SYDVKM. The V gene end was trimmed by 3 bases and the J gene end by 8 bases; junction bases not matched to a gene: 3. The CDR3 nucleotides read TGTGCCAGCAGTTTGGGGACAGGGGTCGGCTACACCTTC. This gives the protein CASSLGTGVGYTF.

The V gene is TRBV5-3, the J gene TRBJ1-1; TRBD1 matches 11 bases. TRBV5-3 is known as an ORF, though its function is uncertain. This CDR3 has 14 amino acids. J lost 4 bases, V lost 4 bases, and 3 bases had no gene match. CDR3 coding DNA: TGTGCCAGAAGCACCGGGACAGGGGGCACTGAAGCTTTCTTT. Translated: CARSTGTGGTEAFF.

The chain joins TRBV14 to TRBJ2-1; D gene unclear. The CDR3 sequence is 13 residues long. Trimming pared 1 base from V and 4 bases from J, leaving 5 bases between. CDR1 is SGHDN and CDR2 is FVKESK in the germline V gene. The CDR3 protein is CASSQAIYNEQFF. The CDR3 nucleotides are TGTGCCAGCAGCCAAGCTATTTACAATGAGCAGTTCTTC.

V and J are TRBV13 and TRBJ1-2; TRBD1 matches at 8 bases. CDR1 PRHDT and CDR2 FYEKMQ come from the germline V gene (reference sequence). The CDR3 has 14 residues. With 5 bases clipped from V and 8 bases from J, the junction kept 10 bases outside the gene matches. The CDR3 DNA reads TGTGCCAGCAGCACGGACAGGGAGACGGGGGGCTACACCTTC. It specifies CASSTDRETGGYTF.

The gene calls are TRBV2 and TRBJ1-4; D gene uncertain. Trimming took off 8 bases at V and 1 base at J, with 5 bases between the two ends. Germline loops: CDR1 SNHLY, CDR2 FYNNEI. This CDR3 is built from 12 residues. In nucleotides, the CDR3 is TGTGCCAGCGCCAGAACTAATGAAAAACTGTTTTTT. Its protein is CASARTNEKLFF.

The chain is built from TRBV6-1 and TRBJ2-1, with 10 bases that match TRBD2. The CDR3 contains 16 residues. The V and J ends lost 1 base and 4 bases, in that order; junction bases with no gene match: 4. Germline CDR1 MNHNS, CDR2 SASEGT. This chain's CDR3 is CASSEEGLAPYNEQFF. The CDR3 nucleotides are TGTGCCAGCAGTGAAGAGGGACTAGCGCCTTACAATGAGCAGTTCTTC.

V is TRBV7-9 and J is TRBJ2-7; 8 positions match TRBD2. V shed 7 bases and J 6 bases; nucleotides not matched to a gene: 5. The germline CDR1 and CDR2 sequences are SEHNR and FQNEAQ (reference sequence). The CDR3 is 12 residues long. CDR3 sequence: CASKGTSFEQYF. The CDR3 DNA is TGTGCCAGCAAAGGGACTAGTTTCGAGCAGTACTTC.

This chain connects TRBV10-2 to TRBJ2-7; D is unclear. The ends were cut back, 3 bases at V and 5 bases at J, with 17 bases in the middle. This CDR3 spans 15 amino acids. Germline CDR1 is WSHSY and CDR2 is SAAADI. DNA of the CDR3: TGCGCCAGCAGTGATATCCTCCCCACGGTCCACGAGCAGTACTTC. Its protein product is CASSDILPTVHEQYF.

The chain is built from TRBV27 and TRBJ2-7; tentatively, D is TRBD1 (5 bases). Looked up from germline, CDR1 is MNHEY and CDR2 is SMNVEV (reference sequence). This CDR3 is 14 amino acids long. Trimming cost V 5 bases and J 2 bases, with 13 bases left between them. The CDR3 loop is CASSPETGPYEQYF. CDR3 bases: TGTGCCAGCAGTCCCGAAACAGGCCCCTACGAGCAGTACTTC.

The V call is TRBV18, the J call TRBJ2-3; no reliable D call. This CDR3 has 13 residues. Trimming took 0 bases from V and 4 from J, leaving 5 bases between them. From germline, CDR1 is KGHSH and CDR2 LQKENI. The CDR3 reads CASSPPNSDTQYF. DNA for the CDR3: TGTGCCAGCTCACCACCTAACTCAGATACGCAGTATTTT.

The chain combines TRBV9 with TRBJ2-5; D perhaps matches TRBD1 (5 bases). Germline V gives CDR1 SGDLS, CDR2 YYNGEE. The CDR3 runs 13 residues. The V end lost 2 bases, the J end lost 5 bases, and 10 bases lay between the germline ends. This CDR3 reads CASSVSGQETQYF. The CDR3 DNA follows: TGTGCCAGCAGCGTCTCAGGGCAGGAGACCCAGTACTTC. Drawing the rest from reference TRBV9 and TRBJ2-5, the complete variable domain is DSGVTQTPKHLITATGQRVTLRCSPRSGDLSVYWYQQSLDQGLQFLIQYYNGEERAKGNILERFSAQQFPDLHSELNLSSLELGDSALYFCASSVSGQETQYFGPGTRLLVL.

J is TRBJ2-1 and V is TRBV19, with 7 bases that match TRBD2. The length of the CDR3 is 12 residues. CDR1 is LNHDA, CDR2 SQIVND, per germline (reference sequence). The junction had 1 base not matched to a gene; V was cut back by 1 base and J by 10 bases. The CDR3 sequence is CASSIGGLEQFF. As DNA, the CDR3 is TGTGCCAGTAGTATAGGGGGACTAGAGCAGTTCTTC. The full variable domain, rest sourced from reference TRBV19 and TRBJ2-1, is DGGITQSPKYLFRKEGQNVTLSCEQNLNHDAMYWYRQDPGQGLRLIYYSQIVNDFQKGDIAEGYSVSREKKESFPLTVTSAQKNPTAFYLCASSIGGLEQFFGPGTRLTVL.

This rearrangement joins TRBV10-1 to TRBJ2-3, with 10 nucleotides matching TRBD2. V lost 2 bases and J lost 3; bases outside the gene matches: 2. The CDR3 runs to 15 residues. Germline CDR1 and CDR2: WNHNN and SYGVQD (reference sequence). The CDR3 DNA is TGCGCCAGCAGTGAGCTAGCGGGAGTAACAGATACGCAGTATTTT. Residues: CASSELAGVTDTQYF.

The chain couples TRBV27 to TRBJ2-7; a possible D gene is TRBD2 (6 bases). Germline V gene sequence: CDR1 MNHEY, CDR2 SMNVEV (reference sequence). CDR3 size: 14 residues. Trimming shortened V by 3 bases and J by 0 bases, and 9 bases separated the two germline ends. The CDR3 here is CASSLGLSSYEQYF. In DNA form, the CDR3 reads TGTGCCAGCAGTTTGGGACTCAGCTCCTACGAGCAGTACTTC.

The genes are TRBV27 and TRBJ1-1, with TRBD1 matching over 8 bases. Germline CDR1 MNHEY, CDR2 SMNVEV (reference sequence). The CDR3 covers 14 residues. Unmatched junction bases numbered 8, after V lost 6 bases and J lost 5 bases. DNA of the CDR3: TGTGCCAGCAGCGTGGCAGGGGGCGGGACTGAAGCTTTCTTT. This translates into CASSVAGGGTEAFF.

The chain carries TRBV9 and TRBJ2-7; a possible D gene is TRBD2 (6 bases). Germline assignment: CDR1 SGDLS and CDR2 YYNGEE. The CDR3 runs 14 residues. V dropped 4 bases and J dropped 2 bases, with 13 bases sitting between them. The CDR3 coding sequence is TGTGCCAGCAGCATGGGCCCGGGAGCCTACGAGCAGTACTTC. As protein: CASSMGPGAYEQYF.

V and J are TRBV5-6 and TRBJ2-5; possibly TRBD2 for D (6 bases). The DNA end favors TRBJ2-7, so the J call may be wrong. There are 15 residues in the CDR3. Germline-derived CDR1 and CDR2 are SGHDT and YYEEEE. The CDR3 nucleotides are TGTGCCAGCAGCTTACCGCTTGGGAGGATCTACGAGCAGTACTTC. Its protein is CASSLPLGRIYEQYF.

With regard to this clone: The same CDR3 can be traced to other DNA sequences in this sample. V is TRBV28 and J is TRBJ1-1; tentatively, D is TRBD1 (5 bases). Germline V CDR1 and CDR2: MDHEN, SYDVKM. V was pared by 4 bases and J by 7 bases, with 16 bases between. This CDR3 is 14 amino acids long. The CDR3 DNA is TGTGCCAGCAGTTCGATTTCAGGACACCGTGAAGCTTTCTTT. This encodes CASSSISGHREAFF.

The rearrangement joins TRBV19 to TRBJ1-3; 10 bases are shared with TRBD1. The CDR3 runs 18 residues. Germline V gene data show CDR1 as LNHDA and CDR2 as SQIVND (reference sequence). Trimming at V came to 8 bases and at J to 0 bases, leaving 13 bases not matched to a gene. The CDR3 nucleotides are TGTGCCAGTCTACCGGGACAGGGGTCTTCCTACTCTGGAAACACCATATATTTT. Amino acids: CASLPGQGSSYSGNTIYF.

This clone was recorded a few times. V and J are TRBV18 and TRBJ2-1; weak D call: TRBD1 (5 bases). V lost 4 bases and J 6 bases, leaving 19 bases between the germline ends. Germline CDR1 and CDR2: KGHSH and LQKENI. The CDR3 length is 16 residues. The CDR3: CASSQTTGSQGNEQFF. CDR3 DNA: TGTGCCAGCTCACAAACAACGGGTAGCCAGGGCAATGAGCAGTTCTTC.

The sample holds one count of this clone. The chain has TRBV4-1 and TRBJ1-1; D gene ambiguous. CDR1 is MGHRA and CDR2 is YSYEKL in the germline V gene. The CDR3 loop spans 14 amino acids. V was pared by 1 base and J by 1 base, with 7 bases between. The CDR3 DNA is TGCGCCAGCAGCCAAGGTCCCTCGAACACTGAAGCTTTCTTT. Translating it yields CASSQGPSNTEAFF.

The chain links TRBV5-4 to TRBJ2-7, with 8 positions matching TRBD2. The CDR3 totals 15 residues. In germline, CDR1 is SGHNT, CDR2 YYREEE (reference sequence). The V gene end was trimmed by 3 bases and the J gene end by 2 bases; junction bases not matched to a gene: 7. In nucleotides, the CDR3 is TGTGCCAGCAGCTCAAGCGGGAGTGCCCCCTACGAGCAGTACTTC. It yields the protein CASSSSGSAPYEQYF. Full variable domain (outside the CDR3, taken from reference TRBV5-4 and TRBJ2-7): ETGVTQSPTHLIKTRGQQVTLRCSSQSGHNTVSWYQQALGQGPQFIFQYYREEENGRGNFPPRFSGLQFPNYSSELNVNALELDDSALYLCASSSSGSAPYEQYFGPGTRLTVT.

The chain links TRBV29-1 to TRBJ2-7; tentative D call: TRBD1 (6 bases). The CDR3 length is 12 residues. The germline V gene encodes CDR1 SQVTM and CDR2 ANQGSEA. Trimming left V 4 bases short and J 6 bases short, with 13 bases between. The CDR3 coding sequence is TGCAGCGTTGGGCAGGGGCTCACCGAGCAGTACTTC. It yields the protein CSVGQGLTEQYF.

The genes are TRBV25-1 and TRBJ2-3; D may be TRBD1 (6 bases). Trimming stripped 4 bases from V and 1 base from J, with 9 bases between. This CDR3 has 14 residues. CDR1 is MGHDK, CDR2 SYGVNS, per germline. This CDR3 is CASSAEGGTDTQYF. For the CDR3, the DNA is TGTGCCAGCAGTGCTGAGGGGGGCACAGATACGCAGTATTTT.

In the case of this clone: This sample includes further DNA sequences coding for the same CDR3. This chain links TRBV9 with TRBJ2-1; 8 bases are a match to TRBD1. Germline V gene data show CDR1 as SGDLS and CDR2 as YYNGEE. CDR3 length: 15 residues. Trimming removed 0 bases from V and 9 bases from J; junction bases left unmatched: 8. Written as DNA, the CDR3 is TGTGCCAGCAGCGTAGCACGGACAGGGAAGGGTGAGCAGTTCTTC. Protein: CASSVARTGKGEQFF. Drawing the rest from reference TRBV9 and TRBJ2-1, the complete variable domain is DSGVTQTPKHLITATGQRVTLRCSPRSGDLSVYWYQQSLDQGLQFLIQYYNGEERAKGNILERFSAQQFPDLHSELNLSSLELGDSALYFCASSVARTGKGEQFFGPGTRLTVL.

The chain employs TRBV19 and TRBJ1-2, with D unclear. Trimming shortened V by 5 bases and J by 8 bases, and 9 bases separated the two germline ends. The CDR3 runs 11 residues. Germline CDR1 LNHDA, CDR2 SQIVND (reference sequence). In nucleotides, the CDR3 is TGTGCCAGTAGTGTCTACCGGGGCTACACCTTC. This encodes CASSVYRGYTF.

The rearrangement uses TRBV29-1 and TRBJ2-1; the match to TRBD1 covers 11 bases. Germline CDR1 reads SQVTM; CDR2 reads ANQGSEA. This CDR3 region has 13 residues. V gave up 6 bases and J gave up 4 bases; unmatched junction bases: 2. CDR3 sequence: CSVGQGAYNEQFF. CDR3 nucleotides: TGCAGCGTCGGACAGGGGGCATACAATGAGCAGTTCTTC.